Sequencing of this T cell receptor beta chain was carried out in a study of cytomegalovirus exposure and HLA in healthy donors. Study in general: An analysis done earlier identified about 120 million unique TCR beta sequences from around 180 million T cells.

V lost 3 bases and J lost 2; bases outside the gene matches: 3. Germline V CDR1 and CDR2: SGHDT, YYEEEE. This CDR3 has 15 residues. PCR involved 60 Vbeta and 13 Jbeta primers. Assay: immunoSEQ multiplex PCR; the TCRdb copy retains only in-frame clones and omits some. The repertoire holds some 180,000 clones, with about 80% as singletons. Findings and caveats of the study: It was assumed in the presence/absence analyses that sequencing depth was roughly uniform across donors. The only immune exposure information that was available was CMV serostatus. Confirmation was obtained in vitro that a few CMV-associated chains are specific for CMV antigens.

Note on this clone: The target antigen is unknown.

The chain links TRBV5-6 to TRBJ1-5; 9 bases are a match to TRBD1. The source of this sequence is a woman in her 30s in good health and CMV-seropositive. Sequences were obtained from PBMCs. In DNA, the CDR3 is TGTGCCAGCAGCTACAGGGGGCGAGGCAATCAGCCCCAGCATTTT. Encoded protein: CASSYRGRGNQPQHF.